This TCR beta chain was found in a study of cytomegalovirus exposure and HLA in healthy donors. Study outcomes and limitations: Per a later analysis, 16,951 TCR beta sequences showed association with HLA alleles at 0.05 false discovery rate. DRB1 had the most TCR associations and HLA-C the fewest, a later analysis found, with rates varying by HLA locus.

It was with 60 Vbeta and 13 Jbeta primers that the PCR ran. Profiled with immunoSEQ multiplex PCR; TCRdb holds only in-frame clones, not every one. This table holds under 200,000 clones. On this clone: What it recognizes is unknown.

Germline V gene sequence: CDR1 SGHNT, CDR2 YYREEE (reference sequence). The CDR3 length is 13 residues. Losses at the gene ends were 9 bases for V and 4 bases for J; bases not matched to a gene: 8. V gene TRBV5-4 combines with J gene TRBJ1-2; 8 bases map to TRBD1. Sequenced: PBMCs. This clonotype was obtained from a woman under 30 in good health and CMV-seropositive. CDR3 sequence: CATRDRTGYGYTF. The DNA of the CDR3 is TGTGCCACCAGGGACAGGACGGGCTATGGCTACACCTTC.